The rows below give T cell receptor beta chains drawn from one sample of a study of blood T cell repertoires in COVID-19. Profiling relied on immunoSEQ multiplex PCR, and the TCRdb table lists in-frame clones only, not all of them. Among over 250,000 clones listed, over 75% were seen once. Sequencing was carried out using peripheral blood. The receptor source for this set is a woman between 65 and 79 years old with COVID-19, enrolled during active disease. Both conserved end residues are part of each CDR3. Fields, in order: clone size, D gene, V gene, J gene, CDR3 DNA, CDR3 protein. D genes are given only for firm matches. Size is omitted from some rows. Given values are once, few, many or a class for expanded clones.

>few|-|TRBV5-1|TRBJ2-3
TGCGCCAGCAGCCCGGGGGAGCGGATTAGCACAGATACGCAGTATTTT
CASSPGERISTDTQYF
>-|-|TRBV20-1|TRBJ1-5
TGCAGTGCTAGTCTGGGAGGGGTAGATCAGCCCCAGCATTTT
CSASLGGVDQPQHF
>-|-|TRBV2|TRBJ2-1
TGTGCCAGCAGTGAACTTCTGAGTGTGAATGAGCAGTTCTTC
CASSELLSVNEQFF
>-|TRBD1|TRBV3-1/TRBV3-2|TRBJ1-5
TGTGCCAGCAGCCAAGCGGGACAGGGTATTGGCCAGCCCCAGCATTTT
CASSQAGQGIGQPQHF
>-|TRBD1|TRBV12-3/TRBV12-4|TRBJ1-4
TGTGCCAGCAGAGGAGCAGGGGGAAAACTGTTTTTT
CASRGAGGKLFF
>-|TRBD2|TRBV10-3|TRBJ2-5
TGTGCCATCGGCCTAGCGGGAAACCAAGAGACCCAGTACTTC
CAIGLAGNQETQYF
>once|TRBD1|TRBV19|TRBJ2-7
TGTGCCAGTAGTCTACGGGACAGACCTACCTACGAGCAGTACTTC
CASSLRDRPTYEQYF
>-|-|TRBV3-1/TRBV3-2|TRBJ2-1
TGTGCCAGCAGCCAAGGGCTAGCCTACAATGAGCAGTTCTTC
CASSQGLAYNEQFF
>-|-|TRBV28|TRBJ1-2
TGTGCCAGCAGGGAGGGCATTCTCTATGGCTACACCTTC
CASREGILYGYTF
>once|-|TRBV18|TRBJ1-1
TGTGCCAGCTCAAAGACACCGGGAAGCAGCACTGAAGCTTTCTTT
CASSKTPGSSTEAFF
>-|-|TRBV30|TRBJ1-1
TGTGCCTGGAGTGATCAGTTGAACACTGAAGCTTTCTTT
CAWSDQLNTEAFF
>-|-|TRBV30|TRBJ2-7
TGTGCCTGGAGTGGCGGGCGGGGAAGAGCGGTACACTCCTACGAGCAGTACTTC
CAWSGGRGRAVHSYEQYF
>-|-|TRBV12-3/TRBV12-4|TRBJ2-4
TGTGCCAGCAGTCAAACAGGGACCATTCAGTACTTC
CASSQTGTIQYF
>-|-|TRBV28|TRBJ1-1
TGTGCCAGCAGACGGGGAGGAAAGAACACTGAAGCTTTCTTT
CASRRGGKNTEAFF
>once|-|TRBV10-1|TRBJ1-3
TGCGCCAGCAGTGAGAGACAGCTCTCTGGAAACACCATATATTTT
CASSERQLSGNTIYF
>once|TRBD2|TRBV6-4|TRBJ2-1
TGTGCCAGCAGTGGACTAGCGGGAGTCGGCAATGAGCAGTTCTTC
CASSGLAGVGNEQFF
>-|TRBD1|TRBV7-2|TRBJ2-5
TGTGCCAGCAGCTCTCAGACCGGGACAGTCGGTTCCCAGTACTTC
CASSSQTGTVGSQYF
>-|-|TRBV18|TRBJ1-2
TGTGCCAGCTCACCAGAAGACAGGAACGGCTACACCTTC
CASSPEDRNGYTF
>-|-|TRBV30|TRBJ1-2
TGTGCCTGGGCCTCGCGGGGGGTGGGCTACACCTTC
CAWASRGVGYTF
>-|TRBD2|TRBV7-9|TRBJ2-3
TGTGCCAGCAGCAGACTAGCGGGAGGTGCAGATACGCAGTATTTT
CASSRLAGGADTQYF
>-|TRBD1|TRBV5-6|TRBJ2-3
TGTGCCAGCAGCCATATCGACAGGGGCACAGATACGCAGTATTTT
CASSHIDRGTDTQYF
>-|TRBD2|TRBV7-3|TRBJ2-3
TGTGCCAGCAGCCGCACTAGCGGGAGGAGCACAGATACGCAGTATTTT
CASSRTSGRSTDTQYF
>few|-|TRBV4-1|TRBJ1-1
TGCGCCAGCAGCCAACACAGGGCCAACACTGAAGCTTTCTTT
CASSQHRANTEAFF
>once|TRBD1|TRBV6-6|TRBJ2-4
TGTGCCAGCAGTTACCCGAAGGACAGGGTGAACATTCAGTACTTC
CASSYPKDRVNIQYF
>-|TRBD1|TRBV18|TRBJ1-2
TGTGCCAGCTCACCACCAGGGGACAGGGAGATCTATGGCTACACCTTC
CASSPPGDREIYGYTF
>-|-|TRBV6-5|TRBJ2-1
TGTGCCAGCAGTTACCATCCCCAATACAATGAGCAGTTCTTC
CASSYHPQYNEQFF
>-|-|TRBV24-1|TRBJ2-3
TGTGCCACCAGTGAAACAGGGTTTTTCACAGATACGCAGTATTTT
CATSETGFFTDTQYF
>few|TRBD2|TRBV28|TRBJ2-1
TGTGCCAGCAGTCTAATCCTGAGCGGGAGGACCTACAATGAGCAGTTCTTC
CASSLILSGRTYNEQFF
>-|-|TRBV7-3|TRBJ2-1
TGTGCCAGCAGCCATGGTCCTAATTCCTACAATGAGCAGTTCTTC
CASSHGPNSYNEQFF
>-|-|TRBV7-8|TRBJ2-1
TGTGCCAGCAGCTCGATCACGGGAGAAGGGGTTGAGCAGTTCTTC
CASSSITGEGVEQFF
>-|TRBD1|TRBV18|TRBJ1-2
TGTGCCAGCTCACCGGGGACAGGAACCTATGGCTACACCTTC
CASSPGTGTYGYTF
>-|-|TRBV6-2/TRBV6-3|TRBJ1-5
TGTGCCAGCAGCCGCAACGGACAGAGCAATCAGCCCCAGCATTTT
CASSRNGQSNQPQHF
>-|-|TRBV10-3|TRBJ1-4
TGTGCCATCAGCACAACCGGGACAACTAATGAAAAACTGTTTTTT
CAISTTGTTNEKLFF
>-|TRBD1|TRBV7-3|TRBJ2-3
TGTGCCAGCAGCTTAGGGACAGGGACAGATACGCAGTATTTT
CASSLGTGTDTQYF
>-|-|TRBV7-2|TRBJ2-1
TGTGCCAGCAGCTTAGCCCCGGGGGAGGTCTCGCAGTTCTTC
CASSLAPGEVSQFF
>-|-|TRBV7-6|TRBJ2-1
TGTGCCAGCAGCATCAGGACAATCTCCTACAATGAGCAGTTCTTC
CASSIRTISYNEQFF
>-|-|TRBV5-4|TRBJ1-2
TGTGCCAGCAGCTTGGTGCTGGGGCTTGGTGATGGCTACACCTTC
CASSLVLGLGDGYTF